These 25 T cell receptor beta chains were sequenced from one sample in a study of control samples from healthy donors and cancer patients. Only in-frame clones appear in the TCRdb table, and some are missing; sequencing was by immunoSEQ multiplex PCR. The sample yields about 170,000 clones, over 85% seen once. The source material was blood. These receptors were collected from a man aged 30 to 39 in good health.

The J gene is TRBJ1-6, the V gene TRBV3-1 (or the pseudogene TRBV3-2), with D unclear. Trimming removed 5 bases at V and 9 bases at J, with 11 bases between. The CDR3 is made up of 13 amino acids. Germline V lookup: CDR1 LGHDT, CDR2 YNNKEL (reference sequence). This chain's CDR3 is CASSTGVGSPLHF. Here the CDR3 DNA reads TGTGCCAGCAGCACCGGTGTTGGTTCACCCCTCCACTTT.

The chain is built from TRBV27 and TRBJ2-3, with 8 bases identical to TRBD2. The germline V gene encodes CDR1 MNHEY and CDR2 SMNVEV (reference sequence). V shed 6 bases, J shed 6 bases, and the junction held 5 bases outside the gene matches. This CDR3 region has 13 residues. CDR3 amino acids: CASSSGSRDTQYF. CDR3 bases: TGTGCCAGCAGCAGCGGGAGTCGGGATACGCAGTATTTT.

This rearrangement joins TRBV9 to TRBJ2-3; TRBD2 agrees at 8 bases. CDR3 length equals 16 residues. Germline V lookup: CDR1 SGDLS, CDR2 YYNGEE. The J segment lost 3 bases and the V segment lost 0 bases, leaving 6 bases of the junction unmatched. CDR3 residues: CASSVAPSGGTDTQYF. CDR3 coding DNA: TGTGCCAGCAGCGTAGCTCCGTCGGGGGGGACAGATACGCAGTATTTT.

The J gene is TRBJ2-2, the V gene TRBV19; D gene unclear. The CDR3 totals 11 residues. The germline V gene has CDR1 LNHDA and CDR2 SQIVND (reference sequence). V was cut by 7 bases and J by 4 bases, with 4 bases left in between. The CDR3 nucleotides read TGTGCCAGTACGTTCACCGGGGAGCTGTTTTTT. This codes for CASTFTGELFF. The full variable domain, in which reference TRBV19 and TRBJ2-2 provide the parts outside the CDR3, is DGGITQSPKYLFRKEGQNVTLSCEQNLNHDAMYWYRQDPGQGLRLIYYSQIVNDFQKGDIAEGYSVSREKKESFPLTVTSAQKNPTAFYLCASTFTGELFFGEGSRLTVL.

The CDR3 DNA sequence: TGTGCCAGCAGCTCAGCGGCGTTCAATCAGCCCCAGCATTTT. Protein sequence: CASSSAAFNQPQHF. The chain joins TRBV7-9 to TRBJ1-5; the D is unclear. Germline CDR1 is SEHNR and CDR2 is FQNEAQ (reference sequence). This CDR3 is built from 14 residues. V was cut by 4 bases and J by 3 bases, with 10 bases left in between.

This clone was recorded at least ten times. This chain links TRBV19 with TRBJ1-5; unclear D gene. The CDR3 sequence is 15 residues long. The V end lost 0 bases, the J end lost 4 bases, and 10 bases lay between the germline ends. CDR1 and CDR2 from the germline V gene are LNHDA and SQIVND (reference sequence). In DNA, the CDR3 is TGTGCCAGTAGTATAGATCTGGGAGGGAATCAGCCCCAGCATTTT. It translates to CASSIDLGGNQPQHF.

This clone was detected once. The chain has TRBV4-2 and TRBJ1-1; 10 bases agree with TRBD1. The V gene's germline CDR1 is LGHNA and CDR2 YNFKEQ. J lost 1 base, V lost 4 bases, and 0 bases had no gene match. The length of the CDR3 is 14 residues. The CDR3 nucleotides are TGTGCCAGCAGCCGGGACAGGGGGAACACTGAAGCTTTCTTT. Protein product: CASSRDRGNTEAFF.

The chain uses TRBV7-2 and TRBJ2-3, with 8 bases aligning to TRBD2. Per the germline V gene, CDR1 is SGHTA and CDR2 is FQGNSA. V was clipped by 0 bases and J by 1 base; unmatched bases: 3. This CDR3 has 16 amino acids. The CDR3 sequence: CASSLAPGGGTDTQYF. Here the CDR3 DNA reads TGTGCCAGCAGCTTAGCGCCCGGGGGGGGCACAGATACGCAGTATTTT.

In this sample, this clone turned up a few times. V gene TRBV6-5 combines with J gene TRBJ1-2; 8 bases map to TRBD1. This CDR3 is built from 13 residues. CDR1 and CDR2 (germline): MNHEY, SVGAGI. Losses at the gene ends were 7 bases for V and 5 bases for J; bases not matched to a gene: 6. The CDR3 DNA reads TGTGCCAGCAAGTCAGGACAGGGTTATGGCTACACCTTC. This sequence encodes CASKSGQGYGYTF.

CDR3 amino acids: CSVGGGPTQGTDTQYF. As DNA, the CDR3 is TGCAGCGTTGGCGGGGGGCCCACGCAGGGCACAGATACGCAGTATTTT. The chain is built from TRBV29-1 and TRBJ2-3, with TRBD2 matching 8 bases. In germline, CDR1 is SQVTM, CDR2 ANQGSEA. V dropped 4 bases and J dropped 1; count of bases not matched to a gene: 10. This CDR3 comprises 16 residues.

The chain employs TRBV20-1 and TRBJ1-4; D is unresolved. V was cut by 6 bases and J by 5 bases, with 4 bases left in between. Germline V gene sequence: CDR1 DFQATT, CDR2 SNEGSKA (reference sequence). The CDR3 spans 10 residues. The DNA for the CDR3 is TGCAGTGCCCCGAATGAAAAACTGTTTTTT. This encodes CSAPNEKLFF.

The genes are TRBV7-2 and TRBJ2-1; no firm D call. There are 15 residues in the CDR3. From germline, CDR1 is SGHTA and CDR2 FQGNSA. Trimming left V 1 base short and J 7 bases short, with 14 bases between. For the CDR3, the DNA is TGTGCCAGCAGCTTAGGAAGTCTCCCCGGGAATGAGCAGTTCTTC. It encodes CASSLGSLPGNEQFF. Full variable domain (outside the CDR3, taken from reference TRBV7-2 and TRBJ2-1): GAGVSQSPSNKVTEKGKDVELRCDPISGHTALYWYRQSLGQGLEFLIYFQGNSAPDKSGLPSDRFSAERTGGSVSTLTIQRTQQEDSAVYLCASSLGSLPGNEQFFGPGTRLTVL.

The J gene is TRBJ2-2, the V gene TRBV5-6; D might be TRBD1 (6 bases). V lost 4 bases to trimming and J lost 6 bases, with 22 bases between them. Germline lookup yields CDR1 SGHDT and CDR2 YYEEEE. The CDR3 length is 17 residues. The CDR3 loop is CASSPRGTLSLPGELFF. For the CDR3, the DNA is TGTGCCAGCAGCCCGAGGGGGACCCTAAGCCTCCCCGGGGAGCTGTTTTTT.

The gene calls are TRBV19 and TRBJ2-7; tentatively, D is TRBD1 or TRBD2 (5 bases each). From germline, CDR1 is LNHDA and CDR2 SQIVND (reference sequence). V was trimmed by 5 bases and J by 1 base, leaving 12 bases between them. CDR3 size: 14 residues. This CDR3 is CASSVRGASYEQYF. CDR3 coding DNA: TGTGCCAGTAGTGTCCGAGGGGCATCCTACGAGCAGTACTTC.

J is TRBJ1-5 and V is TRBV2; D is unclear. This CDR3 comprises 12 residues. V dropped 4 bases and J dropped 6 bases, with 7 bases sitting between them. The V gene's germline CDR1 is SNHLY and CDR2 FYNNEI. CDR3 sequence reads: CASSAISQPQHF. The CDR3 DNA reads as TGTGCCAGCAGTGCCATTAGTCAGCCCCAGCATTTT.

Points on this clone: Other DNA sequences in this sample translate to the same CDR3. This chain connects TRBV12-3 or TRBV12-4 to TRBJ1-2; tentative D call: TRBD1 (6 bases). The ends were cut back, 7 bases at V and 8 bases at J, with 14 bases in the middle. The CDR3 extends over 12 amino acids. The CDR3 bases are TGTGCCAGCAAGGGGGAGGCGGAAGGCTACACCTTC. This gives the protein CASKGEAEGYTF.

CDR3 in amino acids: CASSIKDRSGELFF. CDR3 DNA: TGTGCCAGCAGCATTAAGGACAGGTCCGGGGAGCTGTTTTTT. The chain links TRBV9 to TRBJ2-2, with 7 bases matching TRBD1. The V gene's germline CDR1 is SGDLS and CDR2 YYNGEE. With V trimmed by 4 bases and J by 6 bases, 6 bases remained unmatched. The length of the CDR3 is 14 residues.

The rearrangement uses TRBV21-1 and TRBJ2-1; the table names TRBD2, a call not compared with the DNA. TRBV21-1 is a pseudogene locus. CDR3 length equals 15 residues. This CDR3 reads CASSACLSSYNEQFF. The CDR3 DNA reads TGTGCCAGCAGCGCCTGTCTAAGCTCCTACAATGAGCAGTTCTTC.

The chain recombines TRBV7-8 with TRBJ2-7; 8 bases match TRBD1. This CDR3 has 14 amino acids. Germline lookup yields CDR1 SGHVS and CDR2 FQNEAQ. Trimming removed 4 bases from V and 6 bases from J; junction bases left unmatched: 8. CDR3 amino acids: CASSSGTGLGEQYF. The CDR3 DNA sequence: TGTGCCAGCAGCTCGGGGACAGGATTGGGCGAGCAGTACTTC.

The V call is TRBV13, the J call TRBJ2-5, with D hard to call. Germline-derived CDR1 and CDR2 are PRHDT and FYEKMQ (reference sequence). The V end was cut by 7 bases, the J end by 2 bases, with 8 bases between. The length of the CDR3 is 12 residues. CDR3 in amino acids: CASNQAQETQYF. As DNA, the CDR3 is TGTGCCAGCAACCAGGCGCAAGAGACCCAGTACTTC. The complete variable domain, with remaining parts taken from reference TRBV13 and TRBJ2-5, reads AAGVIQSPRHLIKEKRETATLKCYPIPRHDTVYWYQQGPGQDPQFLISFYEKMQSDKGSIPDRFSAQQFSDYHSELNMSSLELGDSALYFCASNQAQETQYFGPGTRLLVL.

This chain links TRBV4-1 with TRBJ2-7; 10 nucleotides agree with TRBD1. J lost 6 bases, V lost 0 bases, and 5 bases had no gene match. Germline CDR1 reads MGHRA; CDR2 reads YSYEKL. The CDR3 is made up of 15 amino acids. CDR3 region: CASSQEVTGGSEQYF. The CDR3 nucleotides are TGCGCCAGCAGCCAAGAGGTGACAGGGGGCTCCGAGCAGTACTTC.

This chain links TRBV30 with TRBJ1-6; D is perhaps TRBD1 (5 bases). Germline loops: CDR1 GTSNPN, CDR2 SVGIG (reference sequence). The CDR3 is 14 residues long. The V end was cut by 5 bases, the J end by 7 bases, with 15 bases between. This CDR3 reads CAWWRWGGNSPLHF. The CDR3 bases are TGTGCCTGGTGGAGGTGGGGCGGAAATTCACCCCTCCACTTT.

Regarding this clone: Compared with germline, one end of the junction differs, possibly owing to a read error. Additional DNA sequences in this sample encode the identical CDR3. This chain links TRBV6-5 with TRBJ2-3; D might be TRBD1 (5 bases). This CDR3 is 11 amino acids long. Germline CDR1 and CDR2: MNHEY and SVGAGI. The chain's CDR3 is CASSYKGTQYF. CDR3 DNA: TGTGCCAGTAGTTATAAGGGGACGCAGTATTTT.

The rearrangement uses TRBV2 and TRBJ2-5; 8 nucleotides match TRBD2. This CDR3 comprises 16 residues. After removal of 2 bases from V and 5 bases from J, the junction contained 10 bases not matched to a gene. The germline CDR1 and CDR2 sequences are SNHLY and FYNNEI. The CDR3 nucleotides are TGTGCCAGCAGTGAAAGTTCAGGACTAGCCGGTGAGACCCAGTACTTC. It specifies CASSESSGLAGETQYF.

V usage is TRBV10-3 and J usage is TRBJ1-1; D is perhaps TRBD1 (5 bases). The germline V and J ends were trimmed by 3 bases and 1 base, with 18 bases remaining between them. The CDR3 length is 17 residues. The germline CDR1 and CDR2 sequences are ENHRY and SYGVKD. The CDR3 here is CAISDEGTGFGNTEAFF. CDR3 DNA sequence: TGTGCCATCAGTGATGAGGGGACTGGCTTTGGGAACACTGAAGCTTTCTTT.